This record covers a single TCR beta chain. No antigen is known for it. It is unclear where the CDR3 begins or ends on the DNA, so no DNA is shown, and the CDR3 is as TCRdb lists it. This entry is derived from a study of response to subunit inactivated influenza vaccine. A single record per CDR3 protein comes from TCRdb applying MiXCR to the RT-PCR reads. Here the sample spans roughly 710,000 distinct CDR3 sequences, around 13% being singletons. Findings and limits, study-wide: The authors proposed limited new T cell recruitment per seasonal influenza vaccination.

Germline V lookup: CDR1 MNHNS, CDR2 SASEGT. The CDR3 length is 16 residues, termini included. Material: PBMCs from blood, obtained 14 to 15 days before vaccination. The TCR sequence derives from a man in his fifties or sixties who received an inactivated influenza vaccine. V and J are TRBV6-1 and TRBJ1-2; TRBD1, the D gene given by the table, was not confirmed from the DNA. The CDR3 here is CASSSTSGQGGYGYTF.